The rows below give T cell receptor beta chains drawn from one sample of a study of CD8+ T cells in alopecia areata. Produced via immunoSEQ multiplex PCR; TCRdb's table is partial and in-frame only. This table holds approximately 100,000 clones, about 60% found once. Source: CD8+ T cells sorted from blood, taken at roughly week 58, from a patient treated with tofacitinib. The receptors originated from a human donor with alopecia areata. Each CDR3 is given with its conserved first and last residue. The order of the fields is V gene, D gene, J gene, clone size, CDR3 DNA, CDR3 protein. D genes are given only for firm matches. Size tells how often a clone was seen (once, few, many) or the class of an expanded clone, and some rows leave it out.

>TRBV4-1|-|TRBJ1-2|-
TGCGCCAGCAGCCAAGGGCATGGCTACACCTTC
CASSQGHGYTF
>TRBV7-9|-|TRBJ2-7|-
TGTGCCAGCAGCCAACTTTCTAGCCCCTACGAGCAGTACTTC
CASSQLSSPYEQYF
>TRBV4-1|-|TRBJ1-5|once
TGCGCCAGCAGCCAAGATCACGGATTTAAAGGCAATCAGCCCCAGCATTTT
CASSQDHGFKGNQPQHF
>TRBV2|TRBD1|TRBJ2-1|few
TGTGCCAGCAGGGACAGGGGTGACTCCTACAATGAGCAGTTCTTC
CASRDRGDSYNEQFF
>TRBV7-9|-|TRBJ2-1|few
TGTGCCAGCAGGATAGGGGGTAATGAGCAGTTCTTC
CASRIGGNEQFF
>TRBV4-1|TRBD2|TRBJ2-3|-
TGCGCCAGCACGGCTAGCGGATACACAGATACGCAGTATTTT
CASTASGYTDTQYF
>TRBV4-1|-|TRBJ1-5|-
TGCGCCAGCAGCCAAGAACTCGCAGAAGATTATCAGCCCCAGCATTTT
CASSQELAEDYQPQHF
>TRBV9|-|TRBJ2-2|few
TGTGCCAGCCAACAGGGCGGAACCGGGGAGCTGTTTTTT
CASQQGGTGELFF
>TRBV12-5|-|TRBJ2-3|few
TGTGCTAGTGGTTTGGTCTCCTCGATTACCCGACAGGTGGGACGCACAGATACGCAGTATTTT
CASGLVSSITRQVGRTDTQYF
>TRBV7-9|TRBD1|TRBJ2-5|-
TGTGCCAGCAGCTGGGGACAGAGGCATGAGACCCAGTACTTC
CASSWGQRHETQYF
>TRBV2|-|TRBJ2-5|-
TGTGCCAGCAGTGAAGAAACAGGGATAGAGACCCAGTACTTC
CASSEETGIETQYF
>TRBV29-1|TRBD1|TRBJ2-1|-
TGCAGCGCTGGGCAGGGGGAATACAATGAGCAGTTCTTC
CSAGQGEYNEQFF
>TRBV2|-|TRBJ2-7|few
TGTGCCAGCAATCCGGGGGATGGGTCCTACGAGCAGTACTTC
CASNPGDGSYEQYF
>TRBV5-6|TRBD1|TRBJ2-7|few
TGTGCCAGCAGCGCGGGACAGGGTTTCGAGCAGTACTTC
CASSAGQGFEQYF
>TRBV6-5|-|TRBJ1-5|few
TGTGCCAGCAGTCCATACCGTTCTAGCAATCAGCCCCAGCATTTT
CASSPYRSSNQPQHF
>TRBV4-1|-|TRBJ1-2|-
TGCGCCAGCAGCCAAGGGGCAGGGAACGGCTACACCTTC
CASSQGAGNGYTF
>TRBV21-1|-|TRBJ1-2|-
TGTGCCAGCAGCAAAGGGGAAGGGGGCCGCGGCTACACCTTC
CASSKGEGGRGYTF
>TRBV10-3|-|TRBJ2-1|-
TGTGCCATCAGGTCCGAGGTTTACTACAATGAGCAGTTCTTC
CAIRSEVYYNEQFF
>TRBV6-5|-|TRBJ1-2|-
TGTGCCAGCAGCGTGGGAGGGAATGGCTACACCTTC
CASSVGGNGYTF
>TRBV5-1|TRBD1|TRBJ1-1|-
TGCGCCAGCAGCTTAGGGGACAGGGACGCTTTCTTT
CASSLGDRDAFF
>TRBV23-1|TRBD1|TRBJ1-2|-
TGCGCCAGCGGCCCCACGATCGACAGGGGATGGAGGGGCTACACCTTC
CASGPTIDRGWRGYTF
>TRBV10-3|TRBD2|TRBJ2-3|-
TGTGCCATCCAGACTAGCGGGGGGACCCCAGATACGCAGTATTTT
CAIQTSGGTPDTQYF
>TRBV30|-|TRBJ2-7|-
TGTGCCTGGGCTACCTCCTACGAGCAGTACTTC
CAWATSYEQYF
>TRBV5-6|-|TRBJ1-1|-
TGTGCCAGCAGCTTCGGCCAAGGGGCTGAAGCTTTCTTT
CASSFGQGAEAFF
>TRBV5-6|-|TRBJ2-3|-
TGTGCCAGCAGCCCTGGGACTACAGATACGCAGTATTTT
CASSPGTTDTQYF
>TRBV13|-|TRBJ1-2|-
TGTGCCAGCAGCTCCTACGGTGGGAACTATGGCTACACCTTC
CASSSYGGNYGYTF
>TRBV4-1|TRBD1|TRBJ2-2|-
TGCGCCAGCAGCCAAAACTGGGACAGCTACACCGGGGAGCTGTTTTTT
CASSQNWDSYTGELFF
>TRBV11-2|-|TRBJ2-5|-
TGTGCCAGCAGCTTAGGTACCCAAGTGTACCAAGAGACCCAGTACTTC
CASSLGTQVYQETQYF
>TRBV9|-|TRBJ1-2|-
TGTGCCAGCAGCGTGGGACTATATGGCTACACCTTC
CASSVGLYGYTF
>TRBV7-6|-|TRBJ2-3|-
TGTGCCAGCAGCTTAAAACAGCGGACACCGCAAATGGATACGCAGTATTTT
CASSLKQRTPQMDTQYF
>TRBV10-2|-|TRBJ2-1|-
TGCGCCAGCACCCCCTCTAGGGTTGAGCAGTTCTTC
CASTPSRVEQFF
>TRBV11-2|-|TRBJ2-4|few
TGTGCCAGCAGCCCAGGGGTCGGCGGGCAAAACATTCAGTACTTC
CASSPGVGGQNIQYF
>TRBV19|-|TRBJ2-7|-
TGTGCCAGTAGCGACGGACTAGGGGGGTACGAGCAGTACTTC
CASSDGLGGYEQYF
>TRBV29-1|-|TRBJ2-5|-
TGCAGCGTCCCCGGAGGAGAGACCCAGTACTTC
CSVPGGETQYF
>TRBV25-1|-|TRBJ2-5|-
TGTGCCAGCAGTGATAGGGAAGAGACCCAGTACTTC
CASSDREETQYF
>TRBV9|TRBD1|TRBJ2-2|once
TGTGCGAGACAGGGGAGCACCGGGGAGCTGTTTTTT
CARQGSTGELFF
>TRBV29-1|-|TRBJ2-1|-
TGCAGCGTTGGTCACCCGAGTGACAATGAGCAGTTCTTC
CSVGHPSDNEQFF
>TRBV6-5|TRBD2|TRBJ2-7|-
TGTGCCAGCAGTCCTTGGACTAGCGCTTCCTACGAGCAGTACTTC
CASSPWTSASYEQYF
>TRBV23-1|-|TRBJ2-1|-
TGCGCCAGCAGTCAAACCAAACACGGGGATTTCGGGAATGAGCAGTTCTTC
CASSQTKHGDFGNEQFF
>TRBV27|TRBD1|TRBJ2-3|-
TGTGCCAGCAGTTACTTGACAGGGCGAGCGCAGTATTTT
CASSYLTGRAQYF
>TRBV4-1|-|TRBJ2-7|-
TGCGCCAGCAGCCAAGATTGGTCGGAAGAGCAGTACTTC
CASSQDWSEEQYF
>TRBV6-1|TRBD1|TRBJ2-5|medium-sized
TGTGCCAGCAGCTTCCGGGACAGGGGGCGAGGGACCCAGTACTTC
CASSFRDRGRGTQYF
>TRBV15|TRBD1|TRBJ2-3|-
TGTGCCACCAGCAGGGAAGGACAGGTCCGCACAGATACGCAGTATTTT
CATSREGQVRTDTQYF
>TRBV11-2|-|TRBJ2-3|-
TGTGCCAGCAGCTTAGAGACAGCTCCTACGCAGTATTTT
CASSLETAPTQYF
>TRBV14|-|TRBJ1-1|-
TGTGCCAGCAGCCAAGGGCCTAGATTGAACACTGAAGCTTTCTTT
CASSQGPRLNTEAFF
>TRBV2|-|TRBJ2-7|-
TGTGCCAGCAGTGGGACCGAGCAGTACTTC
CASSGTEQYF
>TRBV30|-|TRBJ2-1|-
TGTGCCTGGACCGTTGACCAAGACAATGAGCAGTTCTTC
CAWTVDQDNEQFF
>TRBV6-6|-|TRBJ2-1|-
TGTGCCAGCAGTTACTCTAGAGCGGGCCAGGAGTTCTTC
CASSYSRAGQEFF
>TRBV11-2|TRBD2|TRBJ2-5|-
TGTGCCAGCAGCTTGGTCCAGCGGGGTAGGTGGGAGACCCAGTACTTC
CASSLVQRGRWETQYF
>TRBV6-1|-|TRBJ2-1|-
TGTGCCAGCACGGGGCAGGTAACATCAAACAATGAGCAGTTCTTC
CASTGQVTSNNEQFF
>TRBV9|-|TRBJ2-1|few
TGTGCCAGCAGCTCCTTAGCCTACAATGAGCAGTTCTTC
CASSSLAYNEQFF
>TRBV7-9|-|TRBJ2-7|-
TGTGCCAGCAGCTTGGGGTTCTACGAGCAGTACTTC
CASSLGFYEQYF
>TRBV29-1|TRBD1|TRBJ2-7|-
TGCAGCGTTGAAGATCGCGACAGGGCTACGCAGTACTTC
CSVEDRDRATQYF
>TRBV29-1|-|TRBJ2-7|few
TGCAGCGGATTTATCGGGGCCACCTACGAGCAGTACTTC
CSGFIGATYEQYF
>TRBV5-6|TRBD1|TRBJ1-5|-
TGTGCCAGCAGTTCGCTCGGGACAGGGATTGGCAATCAGCCCCAGCATTTT
CASSSLGTGIGNQPQHF
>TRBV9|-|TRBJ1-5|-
TGTGCCAGCAGCGTCGATTTGGGCGGGCAGCCCCAGCATTTT
CASSVDLGGQPQHF
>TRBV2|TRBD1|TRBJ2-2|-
TGTGCCAGCAATACTGGGACAGGGTATGGGGAGCTGTTTTTT
CASNTGTGYGELFF
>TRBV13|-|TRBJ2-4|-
TGTGCCAGCAGCTTGGGAGCCAAAAACATTCAGTACTTC
CASSLGAKNIQYF
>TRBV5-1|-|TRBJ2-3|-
TGCGCCAGCAGCCGTGAAATCAAGACTAGTTTAGATACGCAGTATTTT
CASSREIKTSLDTQYF
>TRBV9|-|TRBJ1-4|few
TGTGCCAGCAGCCTCAGGGTTGGTAATGAAAAACTGTTTTTT
CASSLRVGNEKLFF